Following are 14 T cell receptor beta chains from one sample sequenced in a study of blood T cells in healthy people across ages. The second PCR ran about 6 to 12 cycles with a sample-barcoded 5' primer and J-beta primers. TCRdb reprocessed the 5' RACE reads via MiXCR and lists one record per CDR3 protein. The sample has hundreds of thousands of distinct CDR3 sequences; about 55% are singletons. The source material was blood. All receptors derive from a man of 80 years or more in good health.

The J gene is TRBJ1-2, the V gene TRBV27; D ambiguous. Germline lookup yields CDR1 MNHEY and CDR2 SMNVEV (reference sequence). The CDR3 is 14 residues long. The V end lost 0 bases, the J end lost 5 bases, and 10 bases lay between the germline ends. CDR3 nucleotides: TGTGCCAGCAGTTTATCGACCTCGGGGTATGGCTACACCTTC. Translating it yields CASSLSTSGYGYTF.

This clonotype was detected a few times. The chain has TRBV20-1 and TRBJ2-3, with unresolved D. The CDR3 is 12 residues long. From germline, CDR1 is DFQATT and CDR2 SNEGSKA (reference sequence). Deletions cut 4 bases from V and 5 bases from J, with 10 bases between. The CDR3 DNA reads TGCAGTGCTAAACCCTCCTTAGATACGCAGTATTTT. Translating it yields CSAKPSLDTQYF.

This sequence joins TRBV7-8 and TRBJ2-3, with a weak D call TRBD2 (6 bases). Trimming took off 7 bases at V and 3 bases at J, with 11 bases between the two ends. This CDR3 spans 13 amino acids. Germline V CDR1 and CDR2: SGHVS, FQNEAQ. The CDR3 protein is CASTGSRTDTQYF. Written as DNA, the CDR3 is TGTGCCAGCACCGGGAGCCGTACAGATACGCAGTATTTT.

CDR3 DNA: TGTGCCAGCAGTCAATTAGCGGGCCCCATGGGGGAGCAGTACTTC. Translating gives CASSQLAGPMGEQYF. V gene TRBV27 combines with J gene TRBJ2-7; 7 positions agree with TRBD2. Per the germline V gene, CDR1 is MNHEY and CDR2 is SMNVEV (reference sequence). Trimming at V came to 5 bases and at J to 7 bases, leaving 14 bases not matched to a gene. This CDR3 is built from 15 residues.

This chain connects TRBV10-3 to TRBJ2-2, with 9 bases that match TRBD1. Unmatched junction bases numbered 7, after V lost 5 bases and J lost 0 bases. Germline CDR1 and CDR2: ENHRY and SYGVKD. The CDR3 runs to 17 residues. CDR3 in DNA: TGTGCCATCAGTTTTCTACAGGGGGCCCCGAACACCGGGGAGCTGTTTTTT. Translation: CAISFLQGAPNTGELFF.

The V call is TRBV21-1, the J call TRBJ2-1; TRBD2, the table's D call, lacks a check against the DNA. TRBV21-1 is a recognized pseudogene. The CDR3 extends over 12 amino acids. CDR3 DNA sequence: TGTGCCAGCAGCAAGCCCCCCCGTGAGCAGTTCTTC. This encodes CASSKPPREQFF.

A few counts support this clonotype. CDR3 residues: CATRTGGWSTEAFF. CDR3 nucleotide sequence: TGTGCCACCAGGACGGGGGGTTGGAGCACTGAAGCTTTCTTT. The rearrangement joins TRBV24-1 to TRBJ1-1; maybe TRBD1 (5 bases). Trimming took off 7 bases at V and 4 bases at J, with 15 bases between the two ends. CDR3 length: 14 amino acids. CDR1 is KGHDR, CDR2 SFDVKD, per germline.

V gene TRBV12-3 or TRBV12-4 combines with J gene TRBJ1-1; possible D gene TRBD1, 5 bases. The germline V and J ends were trimmed by 3 bases and 3 bases, with 11 bases remaining between them. The CDR3 loop spans 14 amino acids. CDR3 DNA: TGTGCCAGCAGTTTTGGGGACCGAGACACTGAAGCTTTCTTT. Translation: CASSFGDRDTEAFF.

CDR3 bases: TGCGCCAGCAGCCCAGGACCAGGCTCCTACAATGAGCAGTTCTTC. Translating it yields CASSPGPGSYNEQFF. The V gene is TRBV5-1, the J gene TRBJ2-1, with no clear D. Looked up from germline, CDR1 is SGHRS and CDR2 is YFSETQ. The V and J ends lost 4 bases and 0 bases respectively, with 11 bases between them. The CDR3 covers 15 residues.

The chain uses TRBV5-1 and TRBJ2-2; 8 nucleotides line up with TRBD2. Germline assignment: CDR1 SGHRS and CDR2 YFSETQ. V lost 4 bases to trimming and J lost 1 base; unmatched junction nucleotides: 6. CDR3 length: 16 residues. Written as DNA, the CDR3 is TGCGCCAGCAGCCCGCGCAGCGGGAGGAACACCGGGGAGCTGTTTTTT. It is translated as CASSPRSGRNTGELFF.

The rearrangement uses TRBV4-2 and TRBJ2-1; D is uncertain. The germline V gene has CDR1 LGHNA and CDR2 YNFKEQ. The germline V and J ends were trimmed by 0 bases and 12 bases, with 12 bases remaining between them. The CDR3 sequence is 13 residues long. The CDR3 DNA follows: TGTGCCAGCAGCCAAGAGTCCGTCGGTGGGCAGTTCTTC. It specifies CASSQESVGGQFF.

The chain couples TRBV27 to TRBJ2-1; the D gene is possibly TRBD2 (7 bases). From germline, CDR1 is MNHEY and CDR2 SMNVEV (reference sequence). Trimming took 3 bases from V and 3 from J, leaving 15 bases between them. The CDR3 is 16 amino acids. CDR3 residues: CASSFVQAGHYNEQFF. CDR3 DNA sequence: TGTGCCAGCAGTTTCGTGCAAGCGGGACACTACAATGAGCAGTTCTTC.

The J gene is TRBJ2-7, the V gene TRBV7-9, with D perhaps TRBD1 (6 bases). TRBJ2-5 matches the DNA end more closely, so the J call is doubtful. Germline V CDR1 and CDR2: SEHNR, FQNEAQ (reference sequence). CDR3 length: 14 amino acids. CDR3 DNA sequence: TGTGCCAGCAGCTTAGACAGGGAAAGGGAGACCCAGTACTTC. Protein sequence: CASSLDRERETQYF.

The chain employs TRBV2 and TRBJ1-4; TRBD1 aligns across 8 bases. The CDR3 totals 15 residues. J lost 8 bases, V lost 4 bases, and 9 bases had no gene match. Germline CDR1 and CDR2: SNHLY and FYNNEI. As DNA, the CDR3 is TGTGCCAGCAGTGTCCCGCAGGGGGCCGGGGAAAAACTGTTTTTT. This translates into CASSVPQGAGEKLFF.